The sequence of this T cell receptor (beta chain) was determined in a study of shared clonotypes between healthy human individuals. Study as a whole: Each donor's CD8 memory used one plate, CD8 naive two, each CD4 subset three.

When replicate PCRs were run on sorted subsets, they used 200 to 250 ng DNA, about 30,000 T cell genomes. Some clones are missing from TCRdb's copy, which holds only in-frame ones; the method was immunoSEQ multiplex PCR. The sample shows around 2,000,000 clones, less than 95% of them seen only once. In germline, CDR1 is MGHRA, CDR2 YSYEKL. The V end was cut by 1 base, the J end by 2 bases, with 12 bases between. CDR3 length equals 15 residues. Terminally differentiated effector memory CD45RA+ cells were left out of the naive CD8 fraction, which was CD45RO-negative and positively selected for CCR7. The chain is built from TRBV4-1 and TRBJ2-7, with D perhaps matching TRBD2 (6 bases). This sequence originates from a young man in good health. The material sequenced was naive CD8+ T cells sorted from blood. The CDR3 loop reads CASSQVDGEAYEQYF. The CDR3 DNA sequence: TGCGCCAGCAGCCAAGTGGACGGGGAGGCCTACGAGCAGTACTTC.